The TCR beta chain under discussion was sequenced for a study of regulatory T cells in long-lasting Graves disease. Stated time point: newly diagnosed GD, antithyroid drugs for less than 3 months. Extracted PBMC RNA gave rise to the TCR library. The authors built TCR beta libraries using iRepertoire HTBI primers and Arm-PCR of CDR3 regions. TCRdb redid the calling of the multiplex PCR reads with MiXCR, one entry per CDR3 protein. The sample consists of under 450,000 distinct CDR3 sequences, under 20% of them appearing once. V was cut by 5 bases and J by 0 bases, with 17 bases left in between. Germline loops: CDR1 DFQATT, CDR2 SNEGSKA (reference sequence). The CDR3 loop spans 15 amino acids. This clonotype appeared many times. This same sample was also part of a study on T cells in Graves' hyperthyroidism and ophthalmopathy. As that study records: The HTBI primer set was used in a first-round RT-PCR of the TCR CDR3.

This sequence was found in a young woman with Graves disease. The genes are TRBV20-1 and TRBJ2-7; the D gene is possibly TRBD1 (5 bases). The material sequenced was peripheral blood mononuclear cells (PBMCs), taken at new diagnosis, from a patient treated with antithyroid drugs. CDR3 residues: CSAPRLGQGSYEQYF. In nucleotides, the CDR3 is TGCAGTGCTCCCCGGCTGGGGCAGGGCTCCTACGAGCAGTACTTC.